Following are 22 T cell receptor beta chains from one sample sequenced in a study (dated by TCRdb to the mid-2010s). The receptor library was made with 5' RACE. This sample was sequenced with an Illumina MiSeq. The raw public reads went through TCRdb reprocessing: fastp at Q25, MiXCR clone calling, in-frame beta chains kept. Rows are combined by CDR3 protein, so each entry shows the most common genes and DNA. This sample holds tens of thousands of distinct CDR3 sequences; around 26% were observed only once. The top ten clones comprise roughly 3% of the sample. The sample consisted of tumor-infiltrating memory CD4+ T cells sorted from the breast tumor. The cell subset or site label here, explained by the study, means: memory CD4+ T cells, CD4+CD45RO+CD25-. Receptors were obtained from a female donor with breast cancer.

This clonotype was counted a few times. This rearrangement joins TRBV7-2 to TRBJ1-2; 11 bases fit TRBD1. Unmatched junction bases numbered 5, after V lost 5 bases and J lost 6 bases. The CDR3 runs to 14 residues. Germline CDR1 reads SGHTA; CDR2 reads FQGNSA. The CDR3 is CASSRPGQGDGYTF. The CDR3 DNA reads as TGTGCCAGCAGCCGACCGGGACAGGGGGATGGCTACACCTTC.

The chain carries TRBV5-1 and TRBJ2-7; 8 bases align to TRBD2. Germline V lookup: CDR1 SGHRS, CDR2 YFSETQ. With 4 bases clipped from V and 3 bases from J, the junction kept 6 bases outside the gene matches. The CDR3 contains 14 residues. CDR3 sequence (DNA): TGCGCCAGCAGCCCCAGCGGGGGTGACTACGAGCAGTACTTC. Its translation: CASSPSGGDYEQYF. Full variable domain (outside the CDR3, taken from reference TRBV5-1 and TRBJ2-7): KAGVTQTPRYLIKTRGQQVTLSCSPISGHRSVSWYQQTPGQGLQFLFEYFSETQRNKGNFPGRFSGRQFSNSRSEMNVSTLELGDSALYLCASSPSGGDYEQYFGPGTRLTVT.

Only a few counts were recorded for this clonotype. This rearrangement joins TRBV29-1 to TRBJ2-1; no clear D. The CDR3 is 14 residues long. Per the germline V gene, CDR1 is SQVTM and CDR2 is ANQGSEA. Trimming removed 8 bases from V and 3 bases from J, with 17 bases in between. The CDR3 is CSLGLGSNYNEQFF. CDR3 nucleotides: TGCAGCCTGGGTCTAGGTTCGAACTACAATGAGCAGTTCTTC.

This clonotype was picked up a small number of times. The J gene is TRBJ2-1, the V gene TRBV5-1; D is perhaps TRBD1 or TRBD2 (5 bases each). Trimming cost V 4 bases and J 9 bases, with 11 bases left between them. The length of the CDR3 is 12 residues. Germline CDR1 and CDR2: SGHRS and YFSETQ. The CDR3 DNA follows: TGCGCCAGCAGCATCGATGGGGGTGAGCAGTTCTTC. Translation gives CASSIDGGEQFF.

This clonotype was seen more than once but under ten times. J is TRBJ1-1 and V is TRBV20-1; D ambiguous. V shed 3 bases and J shed 3 bases, with 11 bases lying between them. Germline assignment: CDR1 DFQATT and CDR2 SNEGSKA (reference sequence). This CDR3 is 13 amino acids long. The CDR3 bases are TGCAGTGCTAGTCGGGGTCAACACACTGAAGCTTTCTTT. Translated, it gives CSASRGQHTEAFF.

This clonotype was recorded at least ten times. CDR3 nucleotide sequence: TGTGCCAGCAGCCCCAAGCAGGGGACGGGCGGGGAGCTGTTTTTT. Its translation: CASSPKQGTGGELFF. The chain joins TRBV7-6 to TRBJ2-2, with D possibly being TRBD1 (6 bases). The CDR3 covers 15 residues. V lost 5 bases to trimming and J lost 7 bases, with 17 bases between them. The V gene's germline CDR1 is SGHVS and CDR2 FNYEAQ. The whole variable domain, filled in from reference TRBV7-6 and TRBJ2-2, reads GAGVSQSPRYKVTKRGQDVALRCDPISGHVSLYWYRQALGQGPEFLTYFNYEAQQDKSGLPNDRFSAERPEGSISTLTIQRTEQRDSAMYRCASSPKQGTGGELFFGEGSRLTVL.

This clonotype was detected only a few times. The CDR3 reads CATRTSGGANEQFF. For the CDR3, the DNA is TGTGCCACCCGGACTAGCGGGGGGGCGAATGAGCAGTTCTTC. The chain links TRBV6-1 to TRBJ2-1, with 15 positions matching TRBD2. The germline CDR1 and CDR2 sequences are MNHNS and SASEGT. This CDR3 is built from 14 residues. V shed 10 bases and J 7 bases; nucleotides not matched to a gene: 5.

The chain recombines TRBV6-1 with TRBJ1-2; a weak D match, TRBD1 (5 bases). This CDR3 is built from 12 residues. The V and J ends lost 3 bases and 7 bases respectively, with 9 bases between them. The germline gives CDR1 MNHNS, CDR2 SASEGT. The CDR3 nucleotides read TGTGCCAGCAGTGATTGGGGGGGTGGCTACACCTTC. Translation: CASSDWGGGYTF.

This clonotype showed up just a few times. The chain joins TRBV5-1 to TRBJ2-5, with 14 bases fitting TRBD2. CDR1 and CDR2 from the germline V gene are SGHRS and YFSETQ. The V segment lost 0 bases and the J segment 4 bases; nucleotides outside the gene matches: 5. The CDR3 spans 17 residues. The CDR3 nucleotides are TGCGCCAGCAGCTTGGTAGGGACTAGCGGGAGTGGAGAGACCCAGTACTTC. Encoded protein: CASSLVGTSGSGETQYF.

The chain links TRBV7-8 to TRBJ1-5; D is uncertain. This CDR3 is 17 amino acids long. V lost 0 bases and J lost 3, with 15 bases in between. Per the germline V gene, CDR1 is SGHVS and CDR2 is FQNEAQ. DNA of the CDR3: TGTGCCAGCAGCTTAGCGGGTTATTGGGATCCCAATCAGCCCCAGCATTTT. It yields the protein CASSLAGYWDPNQPQHF.

CDR3 nucleotides: TGTGCCAGCAGCTTTACGGACAACAATCAGCCCCAGCATTTT. Its protein product is CASSFTDNNQPQHF. This chain links TRBV5-5 with TRBJ1-5; D may be TRBD1 (5 bases). Trimming shortened V by 2 bases and J by 3 bases, and 9 bases separated the two germline ends. Looked up from germline, CDR1 is SGHKS and CDR2 is YYEKEE (reference sequence). This CDR3 is built from 14 residues.

This chain links TRBV27 with TRBJ2-7; possibly TRBD1 for D (5 bases). The length of the CDR3 is 14 residues. V dropped 1 base and J dropped 6 bases, with 13 bases sitting between them. Germline V gives CDR1 MNHEY, CDR2 SMNVEV (reference sequence). The CDR3 region has the DNA TGTGCCAGCAGTTTATTAGGTAGGGGCAGCGAGCAGTACTTC. Translating gives CASSLLGRGSEQYF.

This clonotype was counted a few times. The chain carries TRBV14 and TRBJ1-1; no reliable D call. The CDR3 spans 12 residues. V was cut by 4 bases and J by 10 bases, with 13 bases left in between. Germline CDR1 SGHDN, CDR2 FVKESK. The CDR3 sequence: CASSPMKGRAFF. The CDR3 nucleotides are TGTGCCAGCAGCCCAATGAAGGGTCGAGCTTTCTTT. Full variable domain (rest looked up from reference TRBV14 and TRBJ1-1): EAGVTQFPSHSVIEKGQTVTLRCDPISGHDNLYWYRRVMGKEIKFLLHFVKESKQDESGMPNNRFLAERTGGTYSTLKVQPAELEDSGVYFCASSPMKGRAFFGQGTRLTVV.

This clonotype has more than one count but fewer than ten. The J gene is TRBJ1-1, the V gene TRBV4-3; possibly TRBD1 for D (5 bases). This CDR3 is 16 amino acids long. The V end lost 0 bases, the J end lost 6 bases, and 17 bases lay between the germline ends. Per the germline V gene, CDR1 is LGHNA and CDR2 is YSLEER. The CDR3: CASSQDHGGTHAEAFF. For the CDR3, the DNA is TGCGCCAGCAGCCAAGATCACGGGGGGACCCACGCTGAAGCTTTCTTT.

This clonotype appeared a few times. V and J are TRBV4-3 and TRBJ2-3; D remains ambiguous. V shed 6 bases and J shed 8 bases, with 9 bases lying between them. Germline values: CDR1 LGHNA, CDR2 YSLEER. This CDR3 has 11 residues. Here the CDR3 reads CASSHGRTQYF. The CDR3 region has the DNA TGCGCCAGCAGTCATGGGCGTACGCAGTATTTT.

This clonotype was counted at least ten times. The chain combines TRBV12-3 or TRBV12-4 with TRBJ1-1; TRBD1 matches at 11 bases. J was trimmed by 5 bases and V by 6 bases; bases with no gene match: 8. The CDR3 totals 15 residues. CDR3: CASSLRTGGWTEAFF. As DNA, the CDR3 is TGTGCCAGCAGCCTCAGGACAGGGGGCTGGACTGAAGCTTTCTTT.

This clonotype showed up just once. With a much larger clone just one base away, this may be a read error. The chain has TRBV12-3 or TRBV12-4 and TRBJ2-1, with D hard to call. Deletions cut 7 bases from V and 3 bases from J, with 19 bases between. The CDR3 consists of 16 residues. The CDR3 region is CASNPEATLIYNEQFF. DNA of the CDR3: TGTGCCAGCAACCCAGAGGCTACCCTTATCTACAATGAGCAGTTCTTC.

By sample fraction, this clonotype is medium-sized. The V call is TRBV6-1, the J call TRBJ2-7, with D unclear. Deletions cut 4 bases from V and 6 bases from J, with 7 bases between. The CDR3 contains 11 residues. Germline V gene data show CDR1 as MNHNS and CDR2 as SASEGT. The CDR3 DNA reads TGTGCCAGCAGTGGCCCCCCCGAGCAGTACTTC. It is translated as CASSGPPEQYF.

This clonotype counts as medium-sized. DNA for the CDR3: TGCAGTGCTAGGGTCCTCAAATCCCTCCACTTT. Its protein is CSARVLKSLHF. The rearrangement uses TRBV20-1 and TRBJ1-6; D gene uncertain. This CDR3 comprises 11 residues. V lost 3 bases and J 14 bases, leaving 11 bases between the germline ends. Germline V lookup: CDR1 DFQATT, CDR2 SNEGSKA (reference sequence).

This chain uses TRBV7-9 with TRBJ1-6; no firm D call. Looked up from germline, CDR1 is SEHNR and CDR2 is FQNEAQ (reference sequence). V was cut by 1 base and J by 6 bases, with 7 bases left in between. The CDR3 length is 14 residues. For the CDR3, the DNA is TGTGCCAGCAGCTTAGAGGCCGGTAATTCACCCCTCCACTTT. Translated: CASSLEAGNSPLHF.

This clonotype appeared a few times. V usage is TRBV20-1 and J usage is TRBJ2-2, with 7 bases that match TRBD2. V trimming: 4 bases; J trimming: 7 bases; junction bases outside the gene matches: 18. This CDR3 is built from 17 residues. Germline-derived CDR1 and CDR2 are DFQATT and SNEGSKA (reference sequence). CDR3 DNA: TGCAGTGCTATAAACCCGCAGGGCGGGAGCTCCTTCGGGGAGCTGTTTTTT. It yields the protein CSAINPQGGSSFGELFF.

The sample holds a few counts of this clonotype. This chain joins TRBV24-1 and TRBJ2-7, with 9 bases lining up with TRBD1. Germline CDR1 and CDR2: KGHDR and SFDVKD. The CDR3 extends over 14 amino acids. Trimming at V came to 4 bases and at J to 2 bases, leaving 2 bases not matched to a gene. The CDR3 DNA sequence: TGTGCCACCAGTGAAAGACAGGGGGCCTACGAGCAGTACTTC. This sequence encodes CATSERQGAYEQYF.